The T cell receptor (beta chain) described here comes from a study of T cells after somatic rescue of genetic block. Here immunoSEQ multiplex PCR was the method, and the copy in TCRdb shows in-frame clones only, minus some. This repertoire shows around 100,000 clones, under 95% found once; its top ten account for approximately 1.5%. V was trimmed by 1 base and J by 1 base, leaving 14 bases between them. The CDR3 sequence is 17 residues long. The germline gives CDR1 SGHTA, CDR2 FQGTGA. The J gene is TRBJ2-1, the V gene TRBV7-3; the D gene could be TRBD1 or TRBD2 (5 bases each). The sequencing input was peripheral blood mononuclear cells (PBMCs). The sequence derives from a woman aged 18-35 years. The CDR3 reads CASSLMGVGVSYNEQFF. In DNA, the CDR3 is TGTGCCAGCAGCTTAATGGGAGTGGGGGTTTCCTACAATGAGCAGTTCTTC.